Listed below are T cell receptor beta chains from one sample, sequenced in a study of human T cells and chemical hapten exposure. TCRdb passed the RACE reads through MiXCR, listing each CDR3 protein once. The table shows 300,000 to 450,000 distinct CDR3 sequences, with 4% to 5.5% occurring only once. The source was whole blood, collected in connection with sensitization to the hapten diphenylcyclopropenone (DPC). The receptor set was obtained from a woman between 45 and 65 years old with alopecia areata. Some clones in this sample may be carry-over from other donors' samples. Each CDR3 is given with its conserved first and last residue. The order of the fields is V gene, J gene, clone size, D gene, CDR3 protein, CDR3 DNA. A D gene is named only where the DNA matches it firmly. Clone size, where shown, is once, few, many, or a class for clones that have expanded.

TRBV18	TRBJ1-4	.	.	CATLPKFNEKLFF	TGTGCCACCTTACCCAAGTTTAATGAAAAACTGTTTTTT
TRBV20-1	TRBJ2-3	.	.	CSARWGGADTQYF	TGCAGTGCTAGGTGGGGGGGCGCGGATACGCAGTATTTT
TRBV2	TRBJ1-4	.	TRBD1	CASSEVRTGPTNEKLFF	TGTGCCAGCAGTGAAGTGAGGACAGGTCCAACTAATGAAAAACTGTTTTTT
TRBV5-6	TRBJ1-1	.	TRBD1	CASSWDSLRDTEAFF	TGTGCCAGCAGCTGGGACAGTCTCCGGGACACTGAAGCTTTCTTT
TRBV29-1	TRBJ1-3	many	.	CSVEEWGGNSGNTIYF	TGCAGCGTTGAAGAGTGGGGCGGAAACTCTGGAAACACCATATATTTT
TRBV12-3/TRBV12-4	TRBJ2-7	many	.	CASSLGYDEQYF	TGTGCCAGCAGTTTGGGCTATGACGAGCAGTACTTC
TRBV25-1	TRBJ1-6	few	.	CASSGHYNSPLHF	TGTGCCAGCTCGGGACATTATAATTCACCCCTCCACTTT
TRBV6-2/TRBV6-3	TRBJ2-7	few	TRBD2	CASRQLAEDYEQYF	TGTGCCAGCAGACAGCTAGCGGAGGACTACGAGCAGTACTTC
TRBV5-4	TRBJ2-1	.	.	CASSSLSLEQFF	TGTGCCAGCAGCTCGCTGAGCCTGGAGCAGTTCTTC
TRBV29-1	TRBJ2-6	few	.	CSVEDGPLSSGANVLTF	TGCAGCGTTGAAGACGGGCCTTTAAGCTCTGGGGCCAACGTCCTGACTTTC
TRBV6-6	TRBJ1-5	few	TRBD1	CASIGQGRAQPQHF	TGTGCCAGCATTGGACAGGGGAGGGCTCAGCCCCAGCATTTT
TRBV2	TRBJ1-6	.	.	CASSEKVGLLSSYNSPLHF	TGTGCCAGCAGTGAGAAGGTTGGACTCCTGAGCTCCTATAATTCACCCCTCCACTTT
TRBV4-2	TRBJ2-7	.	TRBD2	CASSQEQAGADYEQYF	TGTGCCAGCAGCCAAGAGCAAGCGGGGGCCGACTACGAGCAGTACTTC
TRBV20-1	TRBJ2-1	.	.	CSAKDPRAAYNEQFF	TGCAGTGCTAAAGATCCTCGGGCAGCTTACAATGAGCAGTTCTTC
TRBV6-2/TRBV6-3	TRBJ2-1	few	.	CASEAGFRNEQFF	TGTGCCAGCGAGGCGGGATTTAGAAATGAGCAGTTCTTC
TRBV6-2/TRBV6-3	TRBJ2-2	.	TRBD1	CASSYRTGSNTGELFF	TGTGCCAGCAGTTACCGGACAGGCTCGAACACCGGGGAGCTGTTTTTT
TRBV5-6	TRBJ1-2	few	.	CASSLGQAGYGYTF	TGTGCCAGCAGCTTGGGTCAGGCCGGCTATGGCTACACCTTC
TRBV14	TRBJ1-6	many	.	CASSQATGGNSPLHF	TGTGCCAGCAGCCAAGCAACAGGCGGAAATTCACCCCTCCACTTT
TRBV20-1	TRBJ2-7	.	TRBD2	CSAPGLAGSGYF	TGCAGTGCCCCCGGACTAGCGGGATCGGGGTACTTC
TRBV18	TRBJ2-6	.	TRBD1	CASSLGQAGANVLTF	TGTGCCAGCTCACTAGGACAGGCAGGGGCCAACGTCCTGACTTTC
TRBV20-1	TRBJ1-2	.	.	CSALAMTEYGYTF	TGCAGTGCTCTGGCTATGACAGAGTATGGCTACACCTTC
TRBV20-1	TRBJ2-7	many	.	CSARDPEAAEQYF	TGCAGTGCTAGAGATCCCGAGGCGGCCGAGCAGTACTTC
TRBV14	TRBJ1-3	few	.	CASSQEFNEGTDSDTIYF	TGTGCCAGCAGCCAAGAGTTTAACGAGGGCACGGACTCGGACACCATATATTTT
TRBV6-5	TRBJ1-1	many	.	CASSYYARGTEAFF	TGTGCCAGCAGTTACTATGCAAGGGGGACTGAAGCTTTCTTT
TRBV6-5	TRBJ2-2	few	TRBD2	CASRFSGLASGELFF	TGTGCCAGCAGATTCTCGGGACTAGCCTCCGGGGAGCTGTTTTTT
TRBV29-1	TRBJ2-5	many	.	CSVVRGRETQYF	TGCAGCGTTGTTCGGGGAAGAGAGACCCAGTACTTC
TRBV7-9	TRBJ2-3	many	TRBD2	CASSGTSGGPASTDTQYF	TGTGCCAGCAGCGGGACTAGCGGGGGGCCCGCTAGCACAGATACGCAGTATTTT
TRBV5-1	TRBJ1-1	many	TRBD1	CASSGGQPNTEAFF	TGCGCCAGCAGCGGGGGACAGCCTAACACTGAAGCTTTCTTT
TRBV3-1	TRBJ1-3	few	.	CASSQGRGSGNTIYF	TGTGCCAGCAGCCAGGGCAGGGGCTCTGGAAACACCATATATTTT
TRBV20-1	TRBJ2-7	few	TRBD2	CSARDWLAGDEQYF	TGCAGTGCTAGAGATTGGCTAGCGGGAGACGAGCAGTACTTC
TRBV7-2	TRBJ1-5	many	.	CASSLVGGINQPQHF	TGTGCCAGCAGCTTAGTGGGGGGTATCAATCAGCCCCAGCATTTT
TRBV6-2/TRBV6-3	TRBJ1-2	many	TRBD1	CASSYYVTGVDGYTF	TGTGCCAGCAGTTACTACGTGACAGGGGTGGATGGCTACACCTTC
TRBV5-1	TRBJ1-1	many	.	CASSSDWFLNTEAFF	TGCGCCAGCAGCTCCGATTGGTTTTTGAACACTGAAGCTTTCTTT
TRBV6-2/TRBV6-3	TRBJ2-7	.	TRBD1	CASVPDRPYEQYF	TGTGCCAGCGTCCCGGACAGGCCCTACGAGCAGTACTTC
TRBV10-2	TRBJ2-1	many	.	CASRGTTYNEQFF	TGCGCCAGCAGGGGGACCACATACAATGAGCAGTTCTTC
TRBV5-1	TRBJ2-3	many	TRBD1	CASSLTGGSGDTQYF	TGCGCCAGCAGCTTGACAGGGGGAAGTGGAGATACGCAGTATTTT
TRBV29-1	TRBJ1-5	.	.	CSVEDGNQPQHF	TGCAGCGTTGAAGACGGGAATCAGCCCCAGCATTTT
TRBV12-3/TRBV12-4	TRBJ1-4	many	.	CASRRDLWGGNEKLFF	TGTGCCAGCAGACGTGACCTTTGGGGGGGTAATGAAAAACTGTTTTTT
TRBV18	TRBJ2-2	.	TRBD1	CASSPTRTGYTGELFF	TGTGCCAGCTCACCGACGAGGACAGGGTACACCGGGGAGCTGTTTTTT
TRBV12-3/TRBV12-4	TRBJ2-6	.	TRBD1	CASSLKQGSGANVLTF	TGTGCCAGCAGTTTAAAACAGGGGTCTGGGGCCAACGTCCTGACTTTC
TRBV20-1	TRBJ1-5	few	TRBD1	CSARTGAGQPQHF	TGCAGTGCTAGGACAGGGGCAGGGCAGCCCCAGCATTTT
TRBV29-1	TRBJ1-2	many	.	CSVGGGYTF	TGCAGCGTTGGAGGAGGCTACACCTTC
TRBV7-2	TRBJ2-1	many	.	CASSLGETSEQFF	TGTGCCAGCAGCTTAGGAGAAACGAGTGAGCAGTTCTTC
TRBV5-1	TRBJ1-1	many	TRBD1	CASSLTGTGTNTEAFF	TGCGCCAGCAGCCTTACCGGGACAGGGACGAACACTGAAGCTTTCTTT
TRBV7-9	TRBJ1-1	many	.	CASSSTARGGMNTEAFF	TGTGCCAGCAGCTCCACGGCAAGGGGCGGGATGAACACTGAAGCTTTCTTT
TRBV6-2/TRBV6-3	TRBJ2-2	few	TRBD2	CASSNAGVNAGELFF	TGTGCCAGCAGTAACGCGGGAGTTAACGCCGGGGAGCTGTTTTTT
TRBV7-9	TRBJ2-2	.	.	CASSLRIGGPGELFF	TGTGCCAGCAGCTTAAGGATCGGGGGCCCCGGGGAGCTGTTTTTT
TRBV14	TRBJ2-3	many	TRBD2	CASSQDVGGLDTQYF	TGTGCCAGCAGCCAAGATGTCGGGGGGTTAGATACGCAGTATTTT
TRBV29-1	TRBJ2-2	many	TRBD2	CSVAGGPNTGELFF	TGCAGCGTTGCGGGAGGGCCTAACACCGGGGAGCTGTTTTTT
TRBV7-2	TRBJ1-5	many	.	CASSLATPGGNQPQHF	TGTGCCAGCAGCTTAGCTACCCCCGGTGGCAATCAGCCCCAGCATTTT
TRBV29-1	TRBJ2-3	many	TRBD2	CSVEGLAEPDTQYF	TGCAGCGTTGAAGGTCTAGCGGAACCAGATACGCAGTATTTT
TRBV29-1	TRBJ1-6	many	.	CSVAAGADNSPLHF	TGCAGCGTTGCGGCAGGGGCCGATAATTCACCCCTCCACTTT
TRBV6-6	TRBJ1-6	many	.	CASTFMASNSPLHF	TGTGCCAGCACCTTTATGGCTTCAAATTCACCCCTCCACTTT
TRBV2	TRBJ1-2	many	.	CASSLTDNYGYTF	TGTGCCAGCAGCCTGACAGATAACTATGGCTACACCTTC
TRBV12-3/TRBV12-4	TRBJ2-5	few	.	CASSPTGPFVETQYF	TGTGCCAGCAGTCCAACCGGGCCCTTTGTCGAGACCCAGTACTTC
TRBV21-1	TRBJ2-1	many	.	CASPLASGRFSYNEQFF	TGTGCCAGCCCCCTGGCTAGCGGGAGGTTCTCCTACAATGAGCAGTTCTTC
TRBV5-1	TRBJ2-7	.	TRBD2	CASSLVSGGNEQYF	TGCGCCAGCAGCTTGGTAAGCGGGGGGAACGAGCAGTACTTC
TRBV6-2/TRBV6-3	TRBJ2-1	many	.	CASSSPSIPRYNEQFF	TGTGCCAGCAGTTCTCCCTCCATCCCCCGCTACAATGAGCAGTTCTTC
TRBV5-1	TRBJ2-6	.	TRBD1	CASSRYRGFNISGANVLTF	TGCGCCAGCAGCCGGTACAGGGGCTTCAACATCTCTGGGGCCAACGTCCTGACTTTC